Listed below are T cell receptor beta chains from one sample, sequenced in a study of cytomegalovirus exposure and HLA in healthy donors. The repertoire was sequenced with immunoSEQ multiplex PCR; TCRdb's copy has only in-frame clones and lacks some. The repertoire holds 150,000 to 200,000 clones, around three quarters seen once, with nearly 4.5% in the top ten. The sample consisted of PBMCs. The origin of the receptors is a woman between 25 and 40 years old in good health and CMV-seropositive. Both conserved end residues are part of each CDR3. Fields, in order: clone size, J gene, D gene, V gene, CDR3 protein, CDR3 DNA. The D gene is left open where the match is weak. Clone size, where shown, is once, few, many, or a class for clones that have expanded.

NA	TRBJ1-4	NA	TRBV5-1	CASSLASAGGNEKLFF	TGCGCCAGCAGCTTGGCCAGCGCGGGGGGTAATGAAAAACTGTTTTTT
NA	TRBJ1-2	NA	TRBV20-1	CSANGKDGYTF	TGCAGTGCTAACGGGAAGGATGGCTACACCTTC
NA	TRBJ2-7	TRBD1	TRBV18	CASSPGAGQGIEQYF	TGTGCCAGCTCACCTGGGGCGGGACAGGGTATCGAGCAGTACTTC
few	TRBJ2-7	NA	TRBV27	CVLKGGLGSYEQYF	TGTGTCCTAAAGGGGGGGTTGGGCTCCTACGAGCAGTACTTC
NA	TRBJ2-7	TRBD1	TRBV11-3	CASSPGTALGSYEQYF	TGTGCCAGTAGCCCAGGGACAGCACTAGGCTCCTACGAGCAGTACTTC
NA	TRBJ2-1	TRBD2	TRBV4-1	CASSQETSGYNEQFF	TGCGCCAGCAGCCAAGAAACTAGCGGGTACAATGAGCAGTTCTTC
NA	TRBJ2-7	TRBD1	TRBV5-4	CASSAGTAVNEQYF	TGTGCCAGCAGCGCCGGGACAGCTGTGAACGAGCAGTACTTC
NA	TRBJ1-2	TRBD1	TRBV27	CASSQGTGTDGYTF	TGTGCCAGCAGTCAAGGGACAGGGACGGATGGCTACACCTTC
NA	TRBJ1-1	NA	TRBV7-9	CASSLNAGLEAFF	TGTGCCAGCAGCTTAAACGCGGGCCTCGAAGCTTTCTTT
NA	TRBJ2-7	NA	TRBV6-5	CASSPVFGAEQYF	TGTGCCAGCAGTCCCGTGTTTGGGGCCGAGCAGTACTTC
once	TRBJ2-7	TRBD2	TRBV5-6	CASSLTGTSGGAPSYEQYF	TGTGCCAGCAGCTTAACCGGGACTAGCGGGGGGGCCCCTTCCTACGAGCAGTACTTC
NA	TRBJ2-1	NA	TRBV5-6	CASSLVEGNEQFF	TGTGCCAGCAGCTTGGTTGAGGGCAATGAGCAGTTCTTC
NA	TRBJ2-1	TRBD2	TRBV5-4	CASSSPTTSGGGQTYNEQFF	TGTGCCAGCAGCTCCCCGACGACTAGCGGGGGGGGACAAACGTACAATGAGCAGTTCTTC
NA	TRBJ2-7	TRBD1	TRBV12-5	CASGQTGGLYEQYF	TGTGCTAGTGGTCAGACAGGGGGCCTCTACGAGCAGTACTTC
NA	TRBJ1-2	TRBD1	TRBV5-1	CASQKQGAEDGYTF	TGCGCCAGTCAAAAACAGGGGGCAGAAGATGGCTACACCTTC
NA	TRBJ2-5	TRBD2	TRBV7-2	CASSLLYTAGGRETQYF	TGTGCCAGCAGCTTACTTTATACAGCGGGGGGGCGGGAGACCCAGTACTTC
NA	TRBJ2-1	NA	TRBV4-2	CASSQDMSSYNEQFF	TGTGCCAGCAGCCAAGACATGAGCTCCTACAATGAGCAGTTCTTC
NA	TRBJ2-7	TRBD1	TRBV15	CATSRTGQGLYEQYF	TGTGCCACCAGCAGAACAGGACAGGGATTGTACGAGCAGTACTTC
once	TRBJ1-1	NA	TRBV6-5	CASGGGSRTEAFF	TGTGCCAGCGGGGGGGGGTCTCGGACTGAAGCTTTCTTT
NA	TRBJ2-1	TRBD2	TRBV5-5	CASSLGTRGAGGYNEQFF	TGTGCCAGCAGCCTCGGGACTAGGGGGGCCGGGGGATACAATGAGCAGTTCTTC
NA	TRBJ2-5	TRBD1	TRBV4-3	CASSQDPTQGGTETQYF	TGCGCCAGCAGCCAAGATCCGACACAGGGGGGAACAGAGACCCAGTACTTC
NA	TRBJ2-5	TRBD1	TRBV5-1	CASRGLSQETQYF	TGCGCTTCCAGGGGGCTGAGTCAAGAGACCCAGTACTTC
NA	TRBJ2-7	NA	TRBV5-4	CASSLADGGLSYEQYF	TGTGCCAGCAGCTTGGCCGACGGGGGGCTCTCCTACGAGCAGTACTTC
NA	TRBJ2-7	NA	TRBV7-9	CASSLSMRGYEQYF	TGTGCCAGCAGCTTGTCCATGCGGGGCTACGAGCAGTACTTC
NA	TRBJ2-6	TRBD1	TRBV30	CAWGGGQGVSGANVLTF	TGTGCCTGGGGGGGTGGACAGGGAGTTTCTGGGGCCAACGTCCTGACTTTC
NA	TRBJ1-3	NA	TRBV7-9	CASSSSTFLGNTIYF	TGTGCCAGCAGCTCCTCGACATTTCTCGGAAACACCATATATTTT
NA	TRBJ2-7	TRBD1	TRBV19	CASKPGAGGSYEQYF	TGTGCCAGTAAACCCGGGGCAGGGGGCTCCTACGAGCAGTACTTC
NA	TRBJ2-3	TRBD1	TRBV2	CASGQGQLDTQYF	TGTGCCAGCGGACAGGGCCAGTTGGATACGCAGTATTTT
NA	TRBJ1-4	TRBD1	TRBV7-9	CASSSTGINEKLFF	TGTGCCAGCAGCTCGACAGGGATTAATGAAAAACTGTTTTTT
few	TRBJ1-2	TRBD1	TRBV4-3	CASSQDRTGDNYGYTF	TGCGCCAGCAGCCAAGACCGTACAGGGGATAACTATGGCTACACCTTC
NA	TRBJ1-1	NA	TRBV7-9	CASSQYRVRTEAFF	TGTGCCAGCAGCCAGTACAGGGTACGAACTGAAGCTTTCTTT
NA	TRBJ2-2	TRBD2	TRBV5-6	CASSSHTTSGRPGELFF	TGTGCCAGCAGCTCCCACACGACTAGCGGGAGACCGGGGGAGCTGTTTTTT
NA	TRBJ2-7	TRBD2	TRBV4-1	CASSQGASGPYEQYF	TGCGCCAGCAGCCAAGGGGCTAGCGGTCCCTACGAGCAGTACTTC
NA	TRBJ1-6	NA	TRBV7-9	CASSLGGSNNSPLHF	TGTGCCAGCAGCTTAGGCGGCAGTAATAATTCACCCCTCCACTTT
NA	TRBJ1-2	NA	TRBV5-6	CASSLPGLQLLSYTF	TGTGCCAGCAGCTTGCCGGGACTGCAACTACTATCCTACACCTTC
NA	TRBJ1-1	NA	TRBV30	CAWSVSEGTEAFF	TGTGCCTGGAGTGTGTCAGAGGGCACTGAAGCTTTCTTT
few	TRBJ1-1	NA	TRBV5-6	CASSLVREMNTEAFF	TGTGCCAGCAGCTTGGTAAGGGAGATGAACACTGAAGCTTTCTTT
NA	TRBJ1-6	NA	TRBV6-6	CANTTGFHNSPLHF	TGTGCCAACACTACAGGGTTCCATAATTCACCCCTCCACTTT
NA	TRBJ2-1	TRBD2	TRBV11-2	CASSPWTSAQNEQFF	TGTGCCAGCAGCCCCTGGACTAGCGCCCAGAATGAGCAGTTCTTC
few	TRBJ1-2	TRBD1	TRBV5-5	CASRGQANYGYTF	TGTGCCAGCAGGGGACAGGCAAACTATGGCTACACCTTC
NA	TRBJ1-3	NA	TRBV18	CASSPQSGSLAGNTIYF	TGTGCCAGCTCACCACAGTCGGGGAGTCTTGCTGGAAACACCATATATTTT
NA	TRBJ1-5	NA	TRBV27	CASSSMDQPQHF	TGTGCCAGCAGCAGTATGGATCAGCCCCAGCATTTT
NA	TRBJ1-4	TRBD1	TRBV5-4	CASSLRQGDEKLFF	TGTGCCAGCAGCCTTCGACAGGGGGATGAAAAACTGTTTTTT
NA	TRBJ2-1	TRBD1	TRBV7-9	CASSSTGTGWNEQFF	TGTGCCAGCAGCTCAACCGGGACAGGGTGGAATGAGCAGTTCTTC
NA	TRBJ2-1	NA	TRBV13	CASSILGEQFF	TGTGCCAGCAGCATACTAGGTGAGCAGTTCTTC
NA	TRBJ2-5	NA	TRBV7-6	CASSLAYDRQETQYF	TGTGCCAGCAGCTTAGCGTATGACAGACAAGAGACCCAGTACTTC
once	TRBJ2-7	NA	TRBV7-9	CASSLVSPTPYEQYF	TGTGCCAGCAGCTTAGTCTCCCCTACTCCCTACGAGCAGTACTTC
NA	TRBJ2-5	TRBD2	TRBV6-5	CASSLTSGRQETQYF	TGTGCCAGCAGTCTGACTAGCGGGCGCCAAGAGACCCAGTACTTC
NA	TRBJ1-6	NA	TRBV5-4	CASSLGPEEISPLHF	TGTGCCAGCAGCCTCGGACCGGAGGAAATTTCACCCCTCCACTTT
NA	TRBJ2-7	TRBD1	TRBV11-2	CASSLAGTGSLQEQYF	TGTGCCAGCAGCTTAGCCGGGACAGGATCCTTACAAGAGCAGTACTTC
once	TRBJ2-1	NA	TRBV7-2	CASSFSRLATAEQFF	TGTGCCAGCAGCTTCTCCCGCCTAGCCACAGCTGAGCAGTTCTTC
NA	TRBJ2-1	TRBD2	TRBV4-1	CASSQGRAGGWNEQFF	TGCGCCAGCAGCCAAGGTCGAGCGGGGGGGTGGAATGAGCAGTTCTTC
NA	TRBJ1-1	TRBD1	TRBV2	CASSEGQVLNTEAFF	TGTGCCAGCAGCGAAGGACAGGTTCTGAACACTGAAGCTTTCTTT
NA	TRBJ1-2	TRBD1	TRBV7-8	CASSLEGGTGAHYGYTF	TGTGCCAGCAGCTTAGAGGGGGGGACAGGGGCGCACTATGGCTACACCTTC
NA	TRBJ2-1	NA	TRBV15	CATSRGPGFGEVSNEQFF	TGTGCCACCAGCAGAGGCCCAGGGTTTGGGGAAGTCAGCAATGAGCAGTTCTTC
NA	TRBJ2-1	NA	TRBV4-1	CASSQASKGRSYEQFF	TGCGCCAGCAGCCAAGCATCAAAGGGGAGGAGCTATGAGCAGTTCTTC
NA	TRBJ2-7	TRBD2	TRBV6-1	CASTGTSGRDEQYF	TGTGCCAGCACTGGGACTAGCGGGAGAGACGAGCAGTACTTC
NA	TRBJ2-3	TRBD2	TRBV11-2	CASSLGGLAASTDTQYF	TGTGCCAGCAGCTTAGGGGGACTAGCGGCTAGCACAGATACGCAGTATTTT
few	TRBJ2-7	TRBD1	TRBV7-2	CASSRDRPYEQYF	TGTGCCAGCAGCCGGGACAGACCCTACGAGCAGTACTTC